One sample yielded the 21 T cell receptor beta chains listed below, sequenced in a study of response to subunit inactivated influenza vaccine. TCRdb recomputed calls from the RT-PCR reads with MiXCR, one row per CDR3 protein. This sample has 500,000 to 600,000 distinct CDR3 sequences, with 10% to 15% found just once. The specimen was PBMCs from blood, collected roughly 6 weeks after vaccination. The source of these receptors is a man between 50 and 59 years old who received an inactivated influenza vaccine.

This clonotype was seen a handful of times. The gene calls are TRBV27 and TRBJ2-4; the D is unclear. There are 10 residues in the CDR3. V dropped 6 bases and J dropped 7 bases, with 4 bases sitting between them. Germline-derived CDR1 and CDR2 are MNHEY and SMNVEV (reference sequence). CDR3 loop: CASSFNIQYF. In DNA form, the CDR3 reads TGTGCCAGCAGCTTCAACATTCAGTACTTC.

The table lists this clonotype with a few counts. This rearrangement joins TRBV18 to TRBJ1-4, with D hard to call. Trimming took 2 bases from V and 4 from J, leaving 8 bases between them. This CDR3 is 14 amino acids long. Germline CDR1 KGHSH, CDR2 LQKENI. DNA for the CDR3: TGTGCCAGCTCACCAGGCCAGATTAATGAAAAACTGTTTTTT. It encodes CASSPGQINEKLFF.

This clonotype was recorded many times. The chain uses TRBV12-3 or TRBV12-4 and TRBJ2-2; weak D call: TRBD2 (6 bases). V was cut by 5 bases and J by 1 base, with 14 bases left in between. This CDR3 is built from 16 residues. CDR3 sequence (DNA): TGTGCCAGCAGTCCGGCGCGGGGAGAGAACACCGGGGAGCTGTTTTTT. Translating it yields CASSPARGENTGELFF.

This clonotype showed up many times. The rearrangement joins TRBV5-1 to TRBJ2-5, with D possibly matching TRBD1 (5 bases). Germline assignment: CDR1 SGHRS and CDR2 YFSETQ. Trimming stripped 7 bases from V and 4 bases from J, with 17 bases between. The CDR3 is 14 amino acids. In DNA, the CDR3 is TGCGCCAGCTCATTGACAGCGTTAAGAGAGACCCAGTACTTC. It encodes CASSLTALRETQYF. Filled out from reference TRBV5-1 and TRBJ2-5, the complete variable domain reads KAGVTQTPRYLIKTRGQQVTLSCSPISGHRSVSWYQQTPGQGLQFLFEYFSETQRNKGNFPGRFSGRQFSNSRSEMNVSTLELGDSALYLCASSLTALRETQYFGPGTRLLVL.

This chain joins TRBV7-8 and TRBJ2-3; 9 bases align to TRBD2. The CDR3 spans 20 residues. Germline CDR1 is SGHVS and CDR2 is FQNEAQ. With 2 bases clipped from V and 8 bases from J, the junction kept 23 bases outside the gene matches. The CDR3 nucleotides are TGTGCCAGCAGCTTACTTATTGGCGGCTCCGAGCGGGAGGTCGGGGGTACGCAGTATTTT. This sequence encodes CASSLLIGGSEREVGGTQYF. The full variable domain, with the rest looked up from reference TRBV7-8 and TRBJ2-3, is GAGVSQSPRYKVAKRGQDVALRCDPISGHVSLFWYQQALGQGPEFLTYFQNEAQLDKSGLPSDRFFAERPEGSVSTLKIQRTQQEDSAVYLCASSLLIGGSEREVGGTQYFGPGTRLTVL.

The chain carries TRBV20-1 and TRBJ2-1; D may be TRBD1 or TRBD2 (5 bases each). Germline V gene sequence: CDR1 DFQATT, CDR2 SNEGSKA (reference sequence). Between the trimmed V and J ends, which lost 4 bases and 13 bases, there was a span of 14 bases. This CDR3 comprises 11 residues. The DNA of the CDR3 is TGCAGTGCTACCAGGGACCAGAAACAGTTCTTC. Amino acid sequence: CSATRDQKQFF.

This chain joins TRBV28 and TRBJ1-2; the D is unclear. V lost 3 bases and J 5 bases, leaving 16 bases between the germline ends. Germline assignment: CDR1 MDHEN and CDR2 SYDVKM. CDR3 length: 15 amino acids. The CDR3 DNA follows: TGTGCCAGCAGTTTGGGTGCGGCGTCAAGGTATGGCTACACCTTC. Protein product: CASSLGAASRYGYTF.

The chain is built from TRBV7-2 and TRBJ2-7; D is unclear. Germline-derived CDR1 and CDR2 are SGHTA and FQGNSA. This CDR3 has 14 amino acids. The V gene lost 1 base and the J gene lost 3 bases, with 10 bases spanning the gap. DNA for the CDR3: TGTGCCAGCAGCTTAGAGCTGGGCGGCTACGAGCAGTACTTC. It yields the protein CASSLELGGYEQYF.

In DNA, the CDR3 is TGCAGCGCCATGGGACAGCTGAACACTGAAGCTTTCTTT. Its protein is CSAMGQLNTEAFF. The V and J genes are TRBV29-1 and TRBJ1-1; the match to TRBD1 covers 7 bases. The germline V gene has CDR1 SQVTM and CDR2 ANQGSEA. The CDR3 length is 13 residues. The V and J ends lost 7 bases and 0 bases, in that order; junction bases with no gene match: 5.

The chain joins TRBV20-1 to TRBJ2-7; D is perhaps TRBD2 (5 bases). Trimming cost V 6 bases and J 2 bases, with 14 bases left between them. This CDR3 is 13 amino acids long. The germline V gene encodes CDR1 DFQATT and CDR2 SNEGSKA (reference sequence). CDR3 coding DNA: TGCAGTGCGGCGCTAGCTGATACCTACGAGCAGTACTTC. It codes for CSAALADTYEQYF.

This clonotype came up a few times. The chain is built from TRBV28 and TRBJ1-3; D is ambiguous. Germline V gene lookup returns CDR1 MDHEN and CDR2 SYDVKM. V lost 3 bases, J lost 3 bases, and 9 bases lay in between. There are 14 residues in the CDR3. The CDR3 spells CASSFRGNGNTIYF. CDR3 in DNA: TGTGCCAGCAGTTTTAGAGGAAATGGAAACACCATATATTTT.

This clonotype has more than one count but fewer than ten. The chain uses TRBV7-2 and TRBJ2-1; the D gene is possibly TRBD2 (5 bases). Germline CDR1 SGHTA, CDR2 FQGNSA. Trimming removed 5 bases from V and 0 bases from J, with 17 bases in between. The length of the CDR3 is 17 residues. The CDR3 DNA follows: TGTGCCAGCAGCCCAGCCACTAGTTTATACTCCTACAATGAGCAGTTCTTC. This encodes CASSPATSLYSYNEQFF.

The chain combines TRBV20-1 with TRBJ2-4; 8 bases agree with TRBD1. Germline-derived CDR1 and CDR2 are DFQATT and SNEGSKA (reference sequence). After removal of 2 bases from V and 1 base from J, the junction contained 4 bases not matched to a gene. This CDR3 has 15 residues. The CDR3 here is CSARIRTGAKNIQYF. CDR3 coding DNA: TGCAGTGCTAGAATAAGGACAGGGGCCAAAAACATTCAGTACTTC.

This clonotype was seen a handful of times. The chain combines TRBV20-1 with TRBJ1-4; perhaps TRBD1 as D (5 bases). The CDR3 has 17 amino acids. Deletions cut 3 bases from V and 2 bases from J, with 19 bases between. Germline CDR1 and CDR2: DFQATT and SNEGSKA (reference sequence). CDR3 nucleotides: TGCAGTGCTAGGACCTTGACAGCGTTTGCCACTAATGAAAAACTGTTTTTT. This gives the protein CSARTLTAFATNEKLFF.

This clonotype showed up many times. This chain links TRBV9 with TRBJ2-7; D gene uncertain. The CDR3 contains 15 residues. Looked up from germline, CDR1 is SGDLS and CDR2 is YYNGEE. The V gene lost 4 bases and the J gene lost 3 bases, with 17 bases spanning the gap. DNA for the CDR3: TGTGCCAGCAGCCCCCGGTCCACGGCAATCTACGAGCAGTACTTC. Amino acid sequence: CASSPRSTAIYEQYF.

There are many counts of this clonotype. The chain employs TRBV5-1 and TRBJ1-1; no firm D call. V lost 6 bases to trimming and J lost 1 base, with 13 bases between them. CDR1 and CDR2 (germline): SGHRS, YFSETQ. This CDR3 has 14 amino acids. The CDR3 DNA reads TGCGCCAGCAACCATCCTGGGGAGAACACTGAAGCTTTCTTT. Its protein is CASNHPGENTEAFF.

This clonotype was detected only a few times. The V gene is TRBV5-1, the J gene TRBJ2-3; D gene unclear. The CDR3 sequence is 13 residues long. The V and J ends lost 7 bases and 2 bases respectively, with 11 bases between them. The germline gives CDR1 SGHRS, CDR2 YFSETQ. The CDR3: CASGYQYTDTQYF. The CDR3 nucleotides are TGCGCCAGCGGCTACCAATACACAGATACGCAGTATTTT.

This clonotype turned up a few times. The genes are TRBV29-1 and TRBJ1-1; D perhaps matches TRBD1 (5 bases). The CDR3 loop spans 15 amino acids. Germline V lookup: CDR1 SQVTM, CDR2 ANQGSEA. V was cut by 8 bases and J by 2 bases, with 21 bases left in between. This chain's CDR3 is CSTESTVGPNTEAFF. Here the CDR3 DNA reads TGCAGCACCGAATCGACAGTGGGGCCTAACACTGAAGCTTTCTTT.

J is TRBJ2-2 and V is TRBV28; TRBD1 aligns across 7 bases. The trim removed 4 bases at V and 3 bases at J, leaving 8 bases unmatched. The CDR3 has 16 residues. Germline V gene sequence: CDR1 MDHEN, CDR2 SYDVKM. CDR3 coding DNA: TGTGCCAGCAGTTCCATCGGGACAGATGACACCGGGGAGCTGTTTTTT. Its translation is CASSSIGTDDTGELFF.

The sample holds a few counts of this clonotype. The rearrangement joins TRBV7-9 to TRBJ2-2, with D perhaps TRBD1 (5 bases). The V end lost 5 bases, the J end lost 4 bases, and 14 bases lay between the germline ends. The CDR3 spans 15 residues. The germline CDR1 and CDR2 sequences are SEHNR and FQNEAQ (reference sequence). DNA of the CDR3: TGTGCCAGCAGCCGGCTAACAGGAGTCACCGGGGAGCTGTTTTTT. Translated, it gives CASSRLTGVTGELFF.

This clonotype was counted a few times. The chain couples TRBV5-5 to TRBJ2-3; no firm D call. There are 14 residues in the CDR3. Trimming took 3 bases from V and 0 from J, leaving 8 bases between them. Germline V gene data show CDR1 as SGHKS and CDR2 as YYEKEE (reference sequence). This chain's CDR3 is CASSSLRSTDTQYF. The CDR3 coding sequence is TGTGCCAGCAGCTCGCTCAGAAGCACAGATACGCAGTATTTT.